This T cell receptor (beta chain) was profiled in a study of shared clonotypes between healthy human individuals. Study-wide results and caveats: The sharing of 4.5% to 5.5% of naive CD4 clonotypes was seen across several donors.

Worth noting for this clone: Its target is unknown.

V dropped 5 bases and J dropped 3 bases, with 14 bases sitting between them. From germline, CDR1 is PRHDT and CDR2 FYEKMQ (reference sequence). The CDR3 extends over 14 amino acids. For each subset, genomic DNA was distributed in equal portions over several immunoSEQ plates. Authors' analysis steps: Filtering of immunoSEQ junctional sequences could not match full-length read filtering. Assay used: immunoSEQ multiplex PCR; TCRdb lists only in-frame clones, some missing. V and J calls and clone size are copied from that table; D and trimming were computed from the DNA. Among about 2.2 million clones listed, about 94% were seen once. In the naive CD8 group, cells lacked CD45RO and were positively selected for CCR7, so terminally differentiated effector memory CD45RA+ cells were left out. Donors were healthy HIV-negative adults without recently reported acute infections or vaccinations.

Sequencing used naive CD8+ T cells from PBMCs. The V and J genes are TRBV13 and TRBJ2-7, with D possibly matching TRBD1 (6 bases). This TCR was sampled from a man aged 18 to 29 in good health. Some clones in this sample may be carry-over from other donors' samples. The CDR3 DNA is TGTGCCAGCAGCCACATCCAGGGGCTCTACGAGCAGTACTTC. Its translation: CASSHIQGLYEQYF.